The 17 T cell receptor beta chains in this list originate from one sample, sequenced in a study of STAT5B mutations in CD4+ large granular lymphocyte leukemia. Method: immunoSEQ multiplex PCR; TCRdb's copy keeps in-frame clones and lacks some. The sample yields 20,000 to 25,000 clones, about 78% seen once. The sequencing sample was made of CD4+ T cells from blood buffy coats. Receptor source: a human donor in good health.

V and J are TRBV2 and TRBJ1-5; D gene unclear. The CDR3 totals 15 residues. CDR1 and CDR2 (germline): SNHLY, FYNNEI. Trimming left V 1 base short and J 1 base short, with 8 bases between. Here the CDR3 reads CASSEGGLSNQPQHF. CDR3 DNA sequence: TGTGCCAGCAGTGAAGGAGGGTTGAGCAATCAGCCCCAGCATTTT.

The rearrangement joins TRBV5-1 to TRBJ2-5; possibly TRBD1 or TRBD2 for D (5 bases each). Trimming removed 1 base from V and 4 bases from J, with 11 bases in between. Per the germline V gene, CDR1 is SGHRS and CDR2 is YFSETQ. CDR3 length: 14 residues. The CDR3 bases are TGCGCCAGCAGCTTGTGGCAGGGACGAGAGACCCAGTACTTC. Translated: CASSLWQGRETQYF.

The chain employs TRBV25-1 and TRBJ2-7; TRBD1 matches 9 bases. The CDR3 is 16 residues long. The trim removed 4 bases at V and 1 base at J, leaving 8 bases unmatched. Germline CDR1 MGHDK, CDR2 SYGVNS. CDR3 sequence: CASSVPSGTGSYEQYF. As DNA, the CDR3 is TGTGCCAGCAGTGTACCATCCGGGACAGGGTCCTACGAGCAGTACTTC.

The chain is built from TRBV18 and TRBJ2-6; no clear D gene. From germline, CDR1 is KGHSH and CDR2 LQKENI. CDR3 length: 17 amino acids. Trimming removed 2 bases at V and 0 bases at J, with 11 bases between. CDR3: CASSPISTVSGANVLTF. CDR3 in DNA: TGTGCCAGCTCACCAATTAGCACAGTCTCTGGGGCCAACGTCCTGACTTTC.

In this sample, this clone turned up a few times. V is TRBV11-2 and J is TRBJ2-4; tentative D call: TRBD2 (5 bases). Trimming removed 4 bases from V and 1 base from J, with 11 bases in between. The CDR3 covers 15 residues. Germline lookup yields CDR1 SGHAT and CDR2 FQNNGV. CDR3 coding DNA: TGTGCCAGCAGCTCTCTGAGGGTCGCCAAAAACATTCAGTACTTC. Its translation is CASSSLRVAKNIQYF.

V and J are TRBV27 and TRBJ2-7, with D unresolved. V dropped 6 bases and J dropped 3 bases, with 12 bases sitting between them. CDR1 is MNHEY, CDR2 SMNVEV, per germline (reference sequence). The CDR3 runs 13 residues. The CDR3 loop reads CASSPEVGYEQYF. The DNA of the CDR3 is TGTGCCAGCAGCCCCGAGGTGGGCTACGAGCAGTACTTC.

V and J are TRBV7-2 and TRBJ2-7; TRBD2 agrees at 15 bases. CDR3 length: 18 amino acids. Germline V gene lookup returns CDR1 SGHTA and CDR2 FQGNSA. V lost 2 bases, J lost 9 bases, and 14 bases stayed unmatched. The CDR3 is CASSLLLGTGGLAGGQYF. Written as DNA, the CDR3 is TGTGCCAGCAGCTTATTACTAGGGACAGGGGGACTAGCGGGGGGGCAGTACTTC. The entire variable domain, with the rest obtained from reference TRBV7-2 and TRBJ2-7, is as follows: GAGVSQSPSNKVTEKGKDVELRCDPISGHTALYWYRQSLGQGLEFLIYFQGNSAPDKSGLPSDRFSAERTGGSVSTLTIQRTQQEDSAVYLCASSLLLGTGGLAGGQYFGPGTRLTVT.

This chain connects TRBV6-9 to TRBJ1-1, with 7 bases that match TRBD1. From germline, CDR1 is MNHGY and CDR2 SVAAGI. The CDR3 runs 14 residues. V shed 4 bases, J shed 5 bases, and the junction held 7 bases outside the gene matches. The CDR3 nucleotides are TGTGCCAGCAGTTGGTGCAGGGGGGGAACTGAAGCTTTCTTT. Translation gives CASSWCRGGTEAFF.

The J gene is TRBJ1-5, the V gene TRBV4-1, with D unresolved. This CDR3 has 16 residues. Germline CDR1 MGHRA, CDR2 YSYEKL. V was shortened by 1 base and J by 0 bases, with 10 bases between the two germline ends. DNA for the CDR3: TGCGCCAGCAGCCAAGTCTCCGGTGGTAGCAATCAGCCCCAGCATTTT. This sequence encodes CASSQVSGGSNQPQHF.

The J gene is TRBJ1-4, the V gene TRBV5-6, with 10 nucleotides matching TRBD1. Trimming removed 2 bases from V and 5 bases from J; junction bases left unmatched: 6. The CDR3 covers 16 residues. Germline V lookup: CDR1 SGHDT, CDR2 YYEEEE. CDR3 sequence: CASSLIGQGVNEKLFF. CDR3 DNA sequence: TGTGCCAGCAGCTTAATTGGACAGGGGGTGAATGAAAAACTGTTTTTT. Complete variable domain (other parts from reference TRBV5-6 and TRBJ1-4): DAGVTQSPTHLIKTRGQQVTLRCSPKSGHDTVSWYQQALGQGPQFIFQYYEEEERQRGNFPDRFSGHQFPNYSSELNVNALLLGDSALYLCASSLIGQGVNEKLFFGSGTQLSVL.

The chain links TRBV20-1 to TRBJ2-1; D ambiguous. CDR1 is DFQATT and CDR2 is SNEGSKA in the germline V gene (reference sequence). There are 10 residues in the CDR3. Trimming cost V 8 bases and J 7 bases, with 9 bases left between them. CDR3 nucleotides: TGCAGTCCCCATGGGAATGAGCAGTTCTTC. This codes for CSPHGNEQFF.

The rearrangement uses TRBV7-2 and TRBJ1-5, with D possibly matching TRBD1 (6 bases). The CDR3 covers 13 residues. V lost 5 bases to trimming and J lost 7 bases, with 12 bases between them. Germline CDR1 is SGHTA and CDR2 is FQGNSA. The chain's CDR3 is CASSAQGGQPQHF. The CDR3, as DNA: TGTGCCAGCAGCGCACAGGGAGGCCAGCCCCAGCATTTT.

V usage is TRBV25-1 and J usage is TRBJ2-1, with 8 nucleotides matching TRBD2. Germline-derived CDR1 and CDR2 are MGHDK and SYGVNS. The CDR3 is made up of 15 amino acids. The ends lost 4 bases at V and 7 bases at J; junction bases unmatched: 9. CDR3 sequence: CASSASGGALNEQFF. The CDR3, as DNA: TGTGCCAGCAGTGCCTCCGGGGGGGCGCTGAATGAGCAGTTCTTC.

The chain links TRBV19 to TRBJ1-2; 10 bases are shared with TRBD1. J gave up 8 bases and V 7 bases, and 16 bases lay outside the gene matches. From germline, CDR1 is LNHDA and CDR2 SQIVND (reference sequence). The CDR3 covers 16 residues. The CDR3 here is CASKLGTGTGDRGYTF. CDR3 bases: TGTGCCAGTAAGCTGGGGACCGGGACAGGGGATCGGGGCTACACCTTC. Full variable domain (remainder filled in from reference TRBV19 and TRBJ1-2): DGGITQSPKYLFRKEGQNVTLSCEQNLNHDAMYWYRQDPGQGLRLIYYSQIVNDFQKGDIAEGYSVSREKKESFPLTVTSAQKNPTAFYLCASKLGTGTGDRGYTFGSGTRLTVV.

The gene calls are TRBV6-5 and TRBJ1-6; D is undetermined. Germline V gene lookup returns CDR1 MNHEY and CDR2 SVGAGI. The CDR3 sequence is 13 residues long. V was trimmed by 5 bases and J by 6 bases, leaving 8 bases between them. CDR3 DNA sequence: TGTGCCAGCAGTCGTGACTCTAATTCACCCCTCCACTTT. Translating gives CASSRDSNSPLHF.

In its sample, this clone was seen once. Other DNA sequences from this sample encode an identical CDR3 as well. The chain employs TRBV4-3 and TRBJ1-5, with no clear D. This CDR3 is 18 amino acids long. V was clipped by 0 bases and J by 5 bases, with 20 bases between them. CDR1 LGHNA and CDR2 YSLEER come from the germline V gene. In DNA form, the CDR3 reads TGCGCCAGCAGCCAAGAGGTGAATCGAGAGTGGGTCGATCAGCCCCAGCATTTT. Amino acid sequence: CASSQEVNREWVDQPQHF.

The V gene is TRBV7-2, the J gene TRBJ2-1; D is possibly TRBD2 (5 bases). Germline values: CDR1 SGHTA, CDR2 FQGNSA. V gave up 5 bases and J gave up 6 bases, with 11 bases separating them. CDR3 length equals 13 residues. The CDR3 DNA reads TGTGCCAGCAGCAGCCGGACTCCCAATGAGCAGTTCTTC. This codes for CASSSRTPNEQFF.